Listed below are T cell receptor beta chains from one sample, sequenced in a study of regulatory T cells in long-lasting Graves disease. One entry per CDR3 protein results from TCRdb running MiXCR on the multiplex PCR reads. The sample holds 400,000 to 500,000 distinct CDR3 sequences, around 15% seen once. These data were also reused for a study on T cells in Graves' hyperthyroidism and ophthalmopathy.

The source material was peripheral blood mononuclear cells (PBMCs), sampled at new diagnosis, from a patient treated with antithyroid drugs. The source of these receptors is a woman aged 50 to 60 with Graves disease. CDR3s include the opening cysteine and the closing phenylalanine or tryptophan. Not every row has a clone size; where given, it reads once, few, many or a size class.

j_call | v_call | clone_size | cdr3_aa
TRBJ1-3 | TRBV19 | . | CASISTAGNTIYF
TRBJ1-5 | TRBV6-2/TRBV6-3 | few | CASSYEGGNQPQHF
TRBJ2-7 | TRBV20-1 | many | CSARDRTGLEPFRQYF
TRBJ2-5 | TRBV29-1 | many | CSVEWTSGRGLQETQYF
TRBJ1-1 | TRBV4-1 | . | CASSQDPWDRGRFEAFF
TRBJ2-4 | TRBV29-1 | few | CSVEIQKDDIQYF
TRBJ1-2 | TRBV6-2/TRBV6-3 | . | CASSYGRLTAKSNYGYTF
TRBJ1-6 | TRBV7-2 | . | CASSPGGTGGRSPLHF
TRBJ2-5 | TRBV5-1 | . | CASSSYEARSRETQYF
TRBJ2-5 | TRBV24-1 | many | CATSDPIDRRGQETQYF
TRBJ1-5 | TRBV9 | . | CASAGRPGEPQHF
TRBJ1-4 | TRBV12-3/TRBV12-4 | many | CASSFGDEKLFF
TRBJ2-3 | TRBV20-1 | many | CSASKDFTQYF
TRBJ2-7 | TRBV7-8 | many | CASSLNFEQYF
TRBJ2-7 | TRBV12-3/TRBV12-4 | many | CASSQTLAGGYEQYF
TRBJ2-7 | TRBV5-1 | many | CASSLGELAGTVYEQYF
TRBJ2-4 | TRBV29-1 | few | CSVGASGGNIQYF
TRBJ2-7 | TRBV20-1 | many | CSAPRLNNKYEQYF
TRBJ2-3 | TRBV7-2 | many | CASSRTSGDTDTQYF
TRBJ1-4 | TRBV4-1 | . | CASSQPFRGRGDEKLFF
TRBJ2-3 | TRBV6-6 | many | CASSYSGTSAQGADTQYF
TRBJ1-1 | TRBV7-6 | many | CASSLNPGDGSTEAFF
TRBJ2-7 | TRBV7-9 | few | CASSSTGAHSYEQYF
TRBJ2-6 | TRBV5-1 | . | CASSPYRGGTGANVLTF
TRBJ1-1 | TRBV7-9 | few | CASSLAPGHDTEAFF
TRBJ2-1 | TRBV28 | many | CASSTTSGSAYNEQFF
TRBJ1-5 | TRBV6-1 | few | CASRAGQGHQPQHF
TRBJ2-3 | TRBV4-2 | few | CASSHRRGLAGGASPTDTQYF
TRBJ2-7 | TRBV2 | many | CASRPSSYEQYF
TRBJ1-4 | TRBV28 | many | CASTGQGMGNEKLFF
TRBJ2-3 | TRBV9 | . | CASSVAVAGGPDTQYF
TRBJ2-5 | TRBV20-1 | many | CSARDTRETQYF
TRBJ1-1 | TRBV25-1 | . | CVSSEYRDSEAFF
TRBJ1-6 | TRBV9 | . | CASSVVPGDSSPLHF
TRBJ2-3 | TRBV12-3/TRBV12-4 | few | CASTLRGSGTYTDTQYF
TRBJ2-1 | TRBV6-5 | many | CASSYSLSGRGHEQFF
TRBJ2-1 | TRBV24-1 | many | CATERRGRLSTGPPATREQFF
TRBJ1-1 | TRBV6-1 | few | CASRNVRPRLWTLTEAFF
TRBJ2-3 | TRBV11-2 | many | CASSLFQGGGDTQYF
TRBJ2-2 | TRBV2 | many | CASCLGFDGELFF
TRBJ1-5 | TRBV18 | . | CASSPTGGALNQPQHF
TRBJ2-7 | TRBV12-3/TRBV12-4 | many | CASSLGRGYYEQYF
TRBJ2-7 | TRBV12-5 | few | CASDQSIRDRESSYEQYF
TRBJ2-3 | TRBV5-1 | few | CASSSLASTDTQYF
TRBJ2-3 | TRBV18 | many | CASSTSRTANTQYF
TRBJ2-3 | TRBV2 | many | CASSDGQGVADTQYF